The sequence of this T cell receptor (beta chain) was determined in a study of blood T cell repertoires in COVID-19. Study at large: Spain, Italy and the United States supplied samples that represented acute and convalescent COVID-19.

Cohort allocation depended upon clinical history that participants reported. The protocol was immunoSEQ multiplex PCR, while the TCRdb copy is restricted to in-frame clones and leaves out a portion. Of roughly 200,000 clones listed, about 87% are singletons. Germline lookup yields CDR1 SGHNT and CDR2 YYREEE (reference sequence). Trimming took off 4 bases at V and 0 bases at J, with 17 bases between the two ends. This CDR3 spans 17 amino acids. The sequence derives from a woman aged 25 to 39 who had recovered from COVID-19. The chain has TRBV5-4 and TRBJ1-3; perhaps TRBD1 as D (6 bases). Sequencing was performed on PBMCs or T cells enriched from blood (not recorded which). CDR3 protein: CASSGKQGTISGNTIYF. CDR3 bases: TGTGCCAGCAGCGGAAAACAGGGAACCATCTCTGGAAACACCATATATTTT.